This record concerns one TCR beta chain sequence. Germline-derived CDR1 and CDR2 are MGHRA and YSYEKL. The V gene lost 1 base and the J gene lost 0 bases, with 7 bases spanning the gap. The CDR3 spans 16 residues. TCRdb used MiXCR to reprocess the reads, holding one entry per CDR3 protein. The table includes around 450,000 distinct CDR3 sequences, approximately 33% detected once. This sample is part of a study of T cell repertoires in cytomegalovirus infection. About the study: CMV infection and matching HLA type were both indicated by public TCR beta signatures.

Sample: PBMCs. The chain joins TRBV4-1 to TRBJ1-6; D is ambiguous. This sequence originates from a human donor in good health (CMV status not recorded). Some clones in this sample may be carry-over from other donors' samples. The DNA for the CDR3 is TGCGCCAGCAGCCAAGTGGGGAACTCCTATAATTCACCCCTCCACTTT. Its translation: CASSQVGNSYNSPLHF.